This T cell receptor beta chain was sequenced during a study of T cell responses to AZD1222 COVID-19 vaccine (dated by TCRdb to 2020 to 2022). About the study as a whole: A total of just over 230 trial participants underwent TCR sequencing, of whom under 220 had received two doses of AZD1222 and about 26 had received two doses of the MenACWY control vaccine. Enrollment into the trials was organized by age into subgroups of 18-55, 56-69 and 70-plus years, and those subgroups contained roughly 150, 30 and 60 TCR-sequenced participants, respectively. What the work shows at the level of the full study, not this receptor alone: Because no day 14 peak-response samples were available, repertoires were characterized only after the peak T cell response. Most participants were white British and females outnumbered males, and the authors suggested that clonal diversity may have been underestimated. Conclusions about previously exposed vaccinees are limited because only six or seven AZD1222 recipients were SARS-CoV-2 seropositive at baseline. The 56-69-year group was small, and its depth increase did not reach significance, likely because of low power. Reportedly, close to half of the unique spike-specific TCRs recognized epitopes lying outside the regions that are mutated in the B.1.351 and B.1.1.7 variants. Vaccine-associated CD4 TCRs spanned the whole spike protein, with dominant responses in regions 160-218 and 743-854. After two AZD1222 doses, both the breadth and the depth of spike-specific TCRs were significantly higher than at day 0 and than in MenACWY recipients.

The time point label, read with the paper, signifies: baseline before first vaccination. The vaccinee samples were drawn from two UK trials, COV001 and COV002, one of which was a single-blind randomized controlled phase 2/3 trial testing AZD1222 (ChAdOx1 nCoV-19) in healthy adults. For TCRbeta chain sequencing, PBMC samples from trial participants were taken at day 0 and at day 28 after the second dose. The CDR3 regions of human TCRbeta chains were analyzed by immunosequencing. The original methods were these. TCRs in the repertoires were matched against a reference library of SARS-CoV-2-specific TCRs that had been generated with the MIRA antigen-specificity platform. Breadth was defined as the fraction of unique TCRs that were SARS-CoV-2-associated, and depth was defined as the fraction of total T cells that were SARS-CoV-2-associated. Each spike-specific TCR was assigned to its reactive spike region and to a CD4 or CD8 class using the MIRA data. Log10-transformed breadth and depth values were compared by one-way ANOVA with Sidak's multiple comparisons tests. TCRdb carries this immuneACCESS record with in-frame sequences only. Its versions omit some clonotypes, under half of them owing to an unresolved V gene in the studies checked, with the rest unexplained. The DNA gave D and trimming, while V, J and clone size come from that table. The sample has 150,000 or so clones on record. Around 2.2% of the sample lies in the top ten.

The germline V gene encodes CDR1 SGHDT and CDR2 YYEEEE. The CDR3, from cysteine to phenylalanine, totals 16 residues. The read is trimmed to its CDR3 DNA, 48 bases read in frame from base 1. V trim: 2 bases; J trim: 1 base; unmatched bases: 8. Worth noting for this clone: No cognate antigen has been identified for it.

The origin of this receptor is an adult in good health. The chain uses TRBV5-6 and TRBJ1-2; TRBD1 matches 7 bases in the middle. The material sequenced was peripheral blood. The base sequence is TGTGCCAGCAGCTTTCTCCTAGGACAGGTTAACTATGGCTACACCTTC. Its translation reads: CASSFLLGQVNYGYTF.